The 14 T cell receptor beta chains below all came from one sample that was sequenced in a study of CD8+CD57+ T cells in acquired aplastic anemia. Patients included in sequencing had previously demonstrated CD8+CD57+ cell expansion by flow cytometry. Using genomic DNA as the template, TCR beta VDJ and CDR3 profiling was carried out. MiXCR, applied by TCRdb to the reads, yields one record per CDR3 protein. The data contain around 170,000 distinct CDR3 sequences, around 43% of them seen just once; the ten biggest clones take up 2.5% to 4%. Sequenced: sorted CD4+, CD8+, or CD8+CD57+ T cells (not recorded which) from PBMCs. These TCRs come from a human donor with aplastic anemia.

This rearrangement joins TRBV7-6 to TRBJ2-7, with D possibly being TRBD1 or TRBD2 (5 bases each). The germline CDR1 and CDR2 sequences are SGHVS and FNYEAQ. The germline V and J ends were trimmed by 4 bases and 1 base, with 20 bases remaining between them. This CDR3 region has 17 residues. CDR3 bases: TGTGCCAGCAGCTCACTGATCCGAGGGGAGCGGTCCTACGAGCAGTACTTC. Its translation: CASSSLIRGERSYEQYF.

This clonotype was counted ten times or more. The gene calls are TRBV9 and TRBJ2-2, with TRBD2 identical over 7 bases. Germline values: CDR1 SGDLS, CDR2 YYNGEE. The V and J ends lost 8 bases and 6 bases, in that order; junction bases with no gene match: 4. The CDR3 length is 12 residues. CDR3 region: CASRGDPGELFF. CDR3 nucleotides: TGTGCCAGTCGGGGGGACCCCGGGGAGCTGTTTTTT. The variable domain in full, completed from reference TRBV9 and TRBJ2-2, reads DSGVTQTPKHLITATGQRVTLRCSPRSGDLSVYWYQQSLDQGLQFLIQYYNGEERAKGNILERFSAQQFPDLHSELNLSSLELGDSALYFCASRGDPGELFFGEGSRLTVL.

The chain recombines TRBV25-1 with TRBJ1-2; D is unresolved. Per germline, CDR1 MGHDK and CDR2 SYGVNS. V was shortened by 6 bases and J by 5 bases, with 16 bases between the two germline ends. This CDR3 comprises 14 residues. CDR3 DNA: TGTGCCAGCAGCCCCACACCTACTGGTTATGGCTACACCTTC. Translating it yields CASSPTPTGYGYTF.

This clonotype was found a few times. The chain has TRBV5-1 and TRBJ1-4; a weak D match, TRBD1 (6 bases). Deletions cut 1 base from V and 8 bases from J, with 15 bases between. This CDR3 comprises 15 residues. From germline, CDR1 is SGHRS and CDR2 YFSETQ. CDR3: CASSLQGRRGEKLFF. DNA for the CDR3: TGCGCCAGCAGCTTGCAAGGACGGAGGGGGGAAAAACTGTTTTTT.

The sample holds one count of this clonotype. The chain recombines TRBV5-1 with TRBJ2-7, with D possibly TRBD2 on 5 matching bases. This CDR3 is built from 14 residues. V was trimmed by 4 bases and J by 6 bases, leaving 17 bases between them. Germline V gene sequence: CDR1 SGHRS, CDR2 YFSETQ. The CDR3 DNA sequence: TGCGCCAGCAGCCAAATCGGGGAGCTCGCCGAGCAGTACTTC. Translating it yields CASSQIGELAEQYF.

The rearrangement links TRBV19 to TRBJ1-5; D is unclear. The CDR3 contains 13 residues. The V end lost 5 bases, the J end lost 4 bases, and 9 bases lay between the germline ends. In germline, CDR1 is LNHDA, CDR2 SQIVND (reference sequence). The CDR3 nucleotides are TGTGCCAGTAGTGGTACCGTAAATCAGCCCCAGCATTTT. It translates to CASSGTVNQPQHF.

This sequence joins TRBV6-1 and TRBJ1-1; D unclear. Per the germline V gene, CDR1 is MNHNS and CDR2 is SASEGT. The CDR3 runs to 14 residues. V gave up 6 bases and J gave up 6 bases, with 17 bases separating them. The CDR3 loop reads CASSAPHSLAEAFF. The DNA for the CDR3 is TGTGCCAGCAGCGCCCCACACTCTCTGGCTGAAGCTTTCTTT.

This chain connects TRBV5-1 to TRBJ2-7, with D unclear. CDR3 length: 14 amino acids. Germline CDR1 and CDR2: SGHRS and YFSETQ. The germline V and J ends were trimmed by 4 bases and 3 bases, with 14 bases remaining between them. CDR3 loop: CASSTTTFGYEQYF. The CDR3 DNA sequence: TGCGCCAGCAGCACGACGACGTTTGGCTACGAGCAGTACTTC.

The CDR3 reads CASSTRPHEPQHF. DNA for the CDR3: TGTGCCAGTAGTACCCGCCCGCACGAGCCCCAGCATTTT. V is TRBV19 and J is TRBJ1-5, with D uncertain. V was pared by 4 bases and J by 8 bases, with 12 bases between. Germline CDR1 reads LNHDA; CDR2 reads SQIVND (reference sequence). The CDR3 spans 13 residues.

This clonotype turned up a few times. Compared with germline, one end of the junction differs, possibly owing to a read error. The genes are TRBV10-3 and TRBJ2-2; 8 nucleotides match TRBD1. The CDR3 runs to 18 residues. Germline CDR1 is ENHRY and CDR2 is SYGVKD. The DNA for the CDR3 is TGTGCCAGCAGTTACTTGACCGGACAGGGTGGGTCTCCCGGGGAGCTGTTTTTT. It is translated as CASSYLTGQGGSPGELFF.

The CDR3 DNA sequence: TGCAGCGTTGCTTGGGAGACCCAGTACTTC. The encoded protein is CSVAWETQYF. This chain joins TRBV29-1 and TRBJ2-5; unclear D gene. V dropped 4 bases and J dropped 5 bases, with 5 bases sitting between them. Germline V lookup: CDR1 SQVTM, CDR2 ANQGSEA. The CDR3 loop spans 10 amino acids.

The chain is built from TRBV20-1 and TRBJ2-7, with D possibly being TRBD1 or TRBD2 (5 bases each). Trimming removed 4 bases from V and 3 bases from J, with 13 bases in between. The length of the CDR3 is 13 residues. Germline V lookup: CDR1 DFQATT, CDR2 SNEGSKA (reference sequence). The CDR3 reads CSATGTEDYEQYF. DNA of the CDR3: TGCAGTGCTACCGGGACGGAAGACTACGAGCAGTACTTC.

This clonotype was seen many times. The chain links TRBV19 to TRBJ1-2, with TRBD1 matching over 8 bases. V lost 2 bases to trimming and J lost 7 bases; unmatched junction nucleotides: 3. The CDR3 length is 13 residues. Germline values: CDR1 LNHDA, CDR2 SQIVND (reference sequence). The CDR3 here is CASSIFDRGGYTF. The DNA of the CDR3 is TGTGCCAGTAGTATATTCGACAGGGGTGGCTACACCTTC.

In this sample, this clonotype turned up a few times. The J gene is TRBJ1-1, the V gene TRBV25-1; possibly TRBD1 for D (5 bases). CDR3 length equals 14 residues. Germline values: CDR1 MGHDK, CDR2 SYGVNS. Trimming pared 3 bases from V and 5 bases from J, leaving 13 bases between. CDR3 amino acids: CASSDMGRETEAFF. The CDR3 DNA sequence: TGTGCCAGCAGTGATATGGGGCGCGAGACTGAAGCTTTCTTT.